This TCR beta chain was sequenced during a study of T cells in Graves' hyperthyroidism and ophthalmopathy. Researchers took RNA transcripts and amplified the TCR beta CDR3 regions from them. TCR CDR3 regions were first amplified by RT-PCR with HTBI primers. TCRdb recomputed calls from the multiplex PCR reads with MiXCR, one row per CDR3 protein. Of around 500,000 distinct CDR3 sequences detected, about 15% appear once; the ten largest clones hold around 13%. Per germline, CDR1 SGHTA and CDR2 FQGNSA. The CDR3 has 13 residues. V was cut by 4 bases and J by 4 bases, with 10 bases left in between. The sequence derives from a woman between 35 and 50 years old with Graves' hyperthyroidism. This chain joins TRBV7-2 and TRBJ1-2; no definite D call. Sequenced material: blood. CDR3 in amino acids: CASSSVIFYGYTF. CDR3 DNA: TGTGCCAGCAGCTCTGTCATTTTCTATGGCTACACCTTC. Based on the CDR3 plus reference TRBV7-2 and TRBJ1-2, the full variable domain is GAGVSQSPSNKVTEKGKDVELRCDPISGHTALYWYRQSLGQGLEFLIYFQGNSAPDKSGLPSDRFSAERTGGSVSTLTIQRTQQEDSAVYLCASSSVIFYGYTFGSGTRLTVV.